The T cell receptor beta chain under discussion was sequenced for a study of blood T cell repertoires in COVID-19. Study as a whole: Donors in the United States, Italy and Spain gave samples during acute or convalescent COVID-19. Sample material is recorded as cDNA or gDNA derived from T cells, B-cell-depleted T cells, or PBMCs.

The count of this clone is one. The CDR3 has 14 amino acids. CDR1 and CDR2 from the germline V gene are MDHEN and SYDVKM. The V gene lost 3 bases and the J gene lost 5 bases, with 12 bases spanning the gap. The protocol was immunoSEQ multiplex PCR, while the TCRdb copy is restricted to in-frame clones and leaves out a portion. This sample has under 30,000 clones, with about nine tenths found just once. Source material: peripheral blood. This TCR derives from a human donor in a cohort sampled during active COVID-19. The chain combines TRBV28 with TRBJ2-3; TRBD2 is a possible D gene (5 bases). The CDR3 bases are TGTGCCAGCAGTTTTCGGGGTGTAGGAGATACGCAGTATTTT. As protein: CASSFRGVGDTQYF.